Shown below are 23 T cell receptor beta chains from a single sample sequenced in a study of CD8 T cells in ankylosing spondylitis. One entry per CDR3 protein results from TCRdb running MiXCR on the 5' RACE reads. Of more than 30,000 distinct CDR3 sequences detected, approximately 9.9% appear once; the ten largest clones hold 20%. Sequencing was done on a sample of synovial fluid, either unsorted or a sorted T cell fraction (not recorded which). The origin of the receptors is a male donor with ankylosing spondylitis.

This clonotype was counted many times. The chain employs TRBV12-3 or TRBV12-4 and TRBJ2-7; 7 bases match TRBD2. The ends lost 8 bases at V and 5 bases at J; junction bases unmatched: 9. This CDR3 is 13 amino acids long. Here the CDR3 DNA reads TGTGCCAGCTCATTTGGACTAGTTAACGAGCAGTACTTC. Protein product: CASSFGLVNEQYF.

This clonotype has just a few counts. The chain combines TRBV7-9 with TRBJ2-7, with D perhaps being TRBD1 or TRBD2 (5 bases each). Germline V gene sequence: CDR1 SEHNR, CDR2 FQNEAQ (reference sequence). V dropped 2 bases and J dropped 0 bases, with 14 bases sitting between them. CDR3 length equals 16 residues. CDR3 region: CASSLLGDQSSYEQYF. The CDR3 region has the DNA TGTGCCAGCAGCTTATTAGGGGACCAGAGCTCCTACGAGCAGTACTTC.

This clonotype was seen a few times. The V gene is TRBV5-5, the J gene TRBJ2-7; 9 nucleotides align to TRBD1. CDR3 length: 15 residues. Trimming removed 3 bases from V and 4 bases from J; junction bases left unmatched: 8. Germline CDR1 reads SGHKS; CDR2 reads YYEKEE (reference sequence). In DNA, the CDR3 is TGTGCCAGCAGCTCACCGGGACAGGGTTTTTACGAGCAGTACTTC. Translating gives CASSSPGQGFYEQYF. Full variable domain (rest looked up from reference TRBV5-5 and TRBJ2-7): DAGVTQSPTHLIKTRGQQVTLRCSPISGHKSVSWYQQVLGQGPQFIFQYYEKEERGRGNFPDRFSARQFPNYSSELNVNALLLGDSALYLCASSSPGQGFYEQYFGPGTRLTVT.

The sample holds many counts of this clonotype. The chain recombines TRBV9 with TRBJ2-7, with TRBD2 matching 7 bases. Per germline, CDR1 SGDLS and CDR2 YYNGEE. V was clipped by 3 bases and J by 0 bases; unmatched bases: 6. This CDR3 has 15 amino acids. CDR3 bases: TGTGCCAGCAGCGCCGGGACTACGAGCTCCTACGAGCAGTACTTC. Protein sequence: CASSAGTTSSYEQYF.

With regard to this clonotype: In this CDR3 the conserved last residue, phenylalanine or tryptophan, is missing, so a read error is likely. For the CDR3, the DNA is TGCAGTGCTAGCAAAACGAGACAGAGCCTAAGCGAGCAGTACTCC. Protein product: CSASKTRQSLSEQYS. This chain joins TRBV20-1 and TRBJ2-7; D is perhaps TRBD1 (5 bases). With 3 bases removed from V and 6 bases from J, the gap between germline ends came to 21 bases. In germline, CDR1 is DFQATT, CDR2 SNEGSKA (reference sequence). The CDR3 has 15 residues.

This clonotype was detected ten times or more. Here the CDR3 DNA reads TGTGCCAGCAGCGGAGCCGGGACAGGGGTCGGGCAGTACTTC. Its translation: CASSGAGTGVGQYF. The chain carries TRBV9 and TRBJ2-7, with 10 bases matching TRBD1. V lost 3 bases and J lost 9; bases outside the gene matches: 9. The CDR3 consists of 14 residues. The germline CDR1 and CDR2 sequences are SGDLS and YYNGEE.

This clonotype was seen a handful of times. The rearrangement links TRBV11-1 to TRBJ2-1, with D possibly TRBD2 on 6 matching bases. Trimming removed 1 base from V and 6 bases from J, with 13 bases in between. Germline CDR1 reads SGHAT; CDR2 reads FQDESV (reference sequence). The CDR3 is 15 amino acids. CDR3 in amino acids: CASSLGSGRTNEQFF. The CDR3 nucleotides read TGTGCCAGCAGCTTAGGTAGCGGACGAACCAATGAGCAGTTCTTC.

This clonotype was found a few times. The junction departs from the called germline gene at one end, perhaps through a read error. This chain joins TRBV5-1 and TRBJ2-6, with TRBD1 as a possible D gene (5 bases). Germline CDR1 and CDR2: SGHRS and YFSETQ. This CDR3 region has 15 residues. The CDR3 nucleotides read TGCGCCAGCAGCTTGTTGGGGTCTGGGGCCAACGTCCCGACTTTC. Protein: CASSLLGSGANVPTF.

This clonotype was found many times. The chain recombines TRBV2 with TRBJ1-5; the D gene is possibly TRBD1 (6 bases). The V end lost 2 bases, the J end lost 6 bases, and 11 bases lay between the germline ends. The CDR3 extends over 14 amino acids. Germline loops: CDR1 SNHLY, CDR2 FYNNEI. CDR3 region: CASSETRGGQPQHF. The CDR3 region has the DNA TGTGCCAGCAGTGAAACCCGAGGGGGTCAGCCCCAGCATTTT.

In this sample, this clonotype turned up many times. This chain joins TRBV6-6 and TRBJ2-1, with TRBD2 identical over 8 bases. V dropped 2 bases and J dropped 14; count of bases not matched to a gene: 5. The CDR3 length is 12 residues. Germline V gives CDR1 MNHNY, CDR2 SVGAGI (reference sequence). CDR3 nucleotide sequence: TGTGCCAGCAGTTACCGAGCGGGAGAAGAGTTCTTC. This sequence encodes CASSYRAGEEFF.

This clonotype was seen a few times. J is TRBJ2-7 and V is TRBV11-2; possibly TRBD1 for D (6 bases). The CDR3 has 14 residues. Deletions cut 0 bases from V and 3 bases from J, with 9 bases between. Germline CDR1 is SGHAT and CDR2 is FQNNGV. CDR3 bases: TGTGCCAGCAGCTTAGACAGGGGAAGCTACGAGCAGTACTTC. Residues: CASSLDRGSYEQYF.

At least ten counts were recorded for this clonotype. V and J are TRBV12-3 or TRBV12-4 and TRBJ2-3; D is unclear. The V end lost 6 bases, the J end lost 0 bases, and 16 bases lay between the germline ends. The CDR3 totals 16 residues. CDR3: CASSLRDAQSTDTQYF. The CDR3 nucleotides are TGTGCCAGCAGCTTACGTGACGCCCAAAGCACAGATACGCAGTATTTT.

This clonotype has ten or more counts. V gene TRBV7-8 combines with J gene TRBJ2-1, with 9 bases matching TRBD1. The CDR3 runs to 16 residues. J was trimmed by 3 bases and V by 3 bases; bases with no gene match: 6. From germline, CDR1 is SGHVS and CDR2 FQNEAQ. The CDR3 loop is CASSLGLGQGYNEQFF. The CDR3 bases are TGTGCCAGCAGCTTGGGGCTGGGACAGGGCTACAATGAGCAGTTCTTC.

The CDR3 loop reads CSARVVAGEETQYF. In nucleotides, the CDR3 is TGCAGTGCTAGAGTTGTGGCTGGGGAAGAGACCCAGTACTTC. This chain uses TRBV20-1 with TRBJ2-5, with D unresolved. The germline V gene encodes CDR1 DFQATT and CDR2 SNEGSKA (reference sequence). The CDR3 spans 14 residues. Trimming left V 1 base short and J 3 bases short, with 12 bases between.

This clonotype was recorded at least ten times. CDR3 region: CASSFSGEGGDEQFF. CDR3 in DNA: TGCGCCAGCAGCTTCTCGGGGGAGGGAGGTGATGAGCAGTTCTTC. The chain is built from TRBV5-1 and TRBJ2-1, with 7 nucleotides matching TRBD2. The CDR3 contains 15 residues. From germline, CDR1 is SGHRS and CDR2 YFSETQ. J gave up 8 bases and V 2 bases, and 10 bases lay outside the gene matches. Full variable domain (remainder filled in from reference TRBV5-1 and TRBJ2-1): KAGVTQTPRYLIKTRGQQVTLSCSPISGHRSVSWYQQTPGQGLQFLFEYFSETQRNKGNFPGRFSGRQFSNSRSEMNVSTLELGDSALYLCASSFSGEGGDEQFFGPGTRLTVL.

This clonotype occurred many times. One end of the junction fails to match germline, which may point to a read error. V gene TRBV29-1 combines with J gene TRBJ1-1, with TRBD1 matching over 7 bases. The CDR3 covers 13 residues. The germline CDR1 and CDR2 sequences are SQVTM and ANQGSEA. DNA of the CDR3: TGCAGCGGTGAAACCGGGACAGAAACTGAAGCTTTCTTT. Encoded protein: CSGETGTETEAFF.

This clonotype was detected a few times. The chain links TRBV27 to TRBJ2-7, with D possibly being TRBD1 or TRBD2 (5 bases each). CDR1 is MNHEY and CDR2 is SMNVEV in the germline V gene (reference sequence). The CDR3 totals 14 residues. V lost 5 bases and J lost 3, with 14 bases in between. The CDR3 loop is CASSAGDESYEQYF. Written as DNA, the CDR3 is TGTGCCAGCAGTGCTGGGGACGAGAGCTACGAGCAGTACTTC.

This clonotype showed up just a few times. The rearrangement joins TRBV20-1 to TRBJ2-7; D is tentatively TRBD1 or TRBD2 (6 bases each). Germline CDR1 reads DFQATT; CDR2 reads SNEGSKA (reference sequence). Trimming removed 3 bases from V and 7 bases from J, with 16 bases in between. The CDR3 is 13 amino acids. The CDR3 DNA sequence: TGCAGTGCTAGGGCGCAGGGGAGGCTGGAGCAGTACTTC. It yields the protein CSARAQGRLEQYF.

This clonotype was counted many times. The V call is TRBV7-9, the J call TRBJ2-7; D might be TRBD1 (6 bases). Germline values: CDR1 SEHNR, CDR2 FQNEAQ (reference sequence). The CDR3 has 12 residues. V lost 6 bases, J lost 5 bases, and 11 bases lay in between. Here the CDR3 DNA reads TGTGCCAGCAGTATTGGGGGCCACGAGCAGTACTTC. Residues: CASSIGGHEQYF.

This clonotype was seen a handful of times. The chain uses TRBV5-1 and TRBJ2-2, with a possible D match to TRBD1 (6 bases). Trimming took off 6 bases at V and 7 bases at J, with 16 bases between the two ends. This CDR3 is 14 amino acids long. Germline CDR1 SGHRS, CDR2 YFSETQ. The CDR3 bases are TGCGCCAGCACCCGGGAAGGGGGATTCGGGGAGCTGTTTTTT. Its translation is CASTREGGFGELFF.

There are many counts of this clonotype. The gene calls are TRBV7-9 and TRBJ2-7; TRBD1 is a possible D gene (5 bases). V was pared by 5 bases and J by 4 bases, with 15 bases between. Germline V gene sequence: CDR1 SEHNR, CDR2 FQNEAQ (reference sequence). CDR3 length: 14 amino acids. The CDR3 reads CASSLPTDPYEQYF. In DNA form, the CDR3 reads TGTGCCAGCAGCCTCCCGACAGATCCTTACGAGCAGTACTTC.

DNA for the CDR3: TGTGCCATGAGCCCAGGACTAGCGGGAGTATACACCGGGGAGCTGTTTTTT. This encodes CAMSPGLAGVYTGELFF. This chain uses TRBV5-7 with TRBJ2-2; 13 nucleotides match TRBD2. TRBV5-7 is marked as an open reading frame, function uncertain. This CDR3 has 17 amino acids. V shed 9 bases and J 3 bases; nucleotides not matched to a gene: 11.

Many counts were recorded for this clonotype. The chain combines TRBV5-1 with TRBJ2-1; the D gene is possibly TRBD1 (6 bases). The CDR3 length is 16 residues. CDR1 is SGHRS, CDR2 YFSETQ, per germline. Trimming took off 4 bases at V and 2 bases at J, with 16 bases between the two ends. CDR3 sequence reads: CASSEGDVIAYNEQFF. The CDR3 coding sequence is TGCGCCAGCAGCGAGGGGGACGTGATTGCCTACAATGAGCAGTTCTTC.